The 19 T cell receptor beta chains listed next were all sequenced from one sample in a study of blood T cell repertoires in COVID-19. Repertoires were generated with immunoSEQ multiplex PCR, while TCRdb's copy carries only in-frame clones and drops some. This table has 110,000 to 150,000 clones, just over 85% appearing once. Sequenced input: peripheral blood. The source of these receptors is a woman aged 55-75 years with acute or convalescent COVID-19.

The chain has TRBV19 and TRBJ1-1; a possible D gene is TRBD1 (6 bases). The length of the CDR3 is 13 residues. The V end lost 3 bases, the J end lost 3 bases, and 8 bases lay between the germline ends. CDR1 is LNHDA, CDR2 SQIVND, per germline (reference sequence). In DNA form, the CDR3 reads TGTGCCAGTAGTATGGGGGCAGACACTGAAGCTTTCTTT. This gives the protein CASSMGADTEAFF.

This chain uses TRBV29-1 with TRBJ2-2; D unclear. Trimming pared 8 bases from V and 1 base from J, leaving 20 bases between. CDR1 and CDR2 (germline): SQVTM, ANQGSEA. The CDR3 is 16 residues long. The CDR3 coding sequence is TGCAGCCCCCCGATGGCGCAGGTAATGAACACCGGGGAGCTGTTTTTT. Translated, it gives CSPPMAQVMNTGELFF.

The V gene is TRBV12-3 or TRBV12-4, the J gene TRBJ1-1, with 10 nucleotides matching TRBD1. Losses at the gene ends were 4 bases for V and 9 bases for J; bases not matched to a gene: 5. The CDR3 runs to 13 residues. CDR3 coding DNA: TGTGCCAGCAGTTCGACAGGGGGCGCGAAAGCTTTCTTT. Translating it yields CASSSTGGAKAFF.

A single count supports this clone. The V and J genes are TRBV4-3 and TRBJ1-6; TRBD1 matches at 7 bases. Unmatched junction bases numbered 8, after V lost 0 bases and J lost 6 bases. This CDR3 has 17 amino acids. Germline lookup yields CDR1 LGHNA and CDR2 YSLEER. The DNA of the CDR3 is TGCGCCAGCAGCCAAGATGTCCCAGGGGGTACTAATTCACCCCTCCACTTT. It encodes CASSQDVPGGTNSPLHF.

CDR3 DNA sequence: TGTGCCAGCAGAATAGCGGGGCCTTACAATGAGCAGTTCTTC. Residues: CASRIAGPYNEQFF. The chain combines TRBV28 with TRBJ2-1; 8 positions match TRBD2. CDR1 MDHEN and CDR2 SYDVKM come from the germline V gene. Unmatched junction bases numbered 5, after V lost 6 bases and J lost 4 bases. The CDR3 is made up of 14 amino acids. Based on the CDR3 plus reference TRBV28 and TRBJ2-1, the full variable domain is DVKVTQSSRYLVKRTGEKVFLECVQDMDHENMFWYRQDPGLGLRLIYFSYDVKMKEKGDIPEGYSVSREKKERFSLILESASTNQTSMYLCASRIAGPYNEQFFGPGTRLTVL.

The J gene is TRBJ1-4, the V gene TRBV7-2; no clear D. The CDR3 spans 14 residues. In germline, CDR1 is SGHTA, CDR2 FQGNSA. V lost 5 bases and J lost 8, with 15 bases in between. The CDR3 here is CASSPLALREKLFF. The CDR3 bases are TGTGCCAGCAGCCCGTTGGCCCTCAGGGAAAAACTGTTTTTT.

The CDR3 protein is CASRESSQDRPGSPLHF. The CDR3 nucleotides are TGTGCCAGCAGGGAATCATCACAGGACAGGCCAGGGTCACCCCTCCACTTT. This sequence joins TRBV21-1 and TRBJ1-6; the listed D gene, TRBD1, was not tested against the DNA. TRBV21-1 is shown as a pseudogene. The CDR3 runs to 17 residues.

The V gene is TRBV19, the J gene TRBJ1-2; 9 bases are a match to TRBD1. CDR3 size: 13 residues. With V trimmed by 8 bases and J by 6 bases, 7 bases remained unmatched. Germline-derived CDR1 and CDR2 are LNHDA and SQIVND (reference sequence). For the CDR3, the DNA is TGTGCCAGTCAGGACAGGGGATCAAATGGCTACACCTTC. It codes for CASQDRGSNGYTF. Together with reference TRBV19 and TRBJ1-2, the CDR3 gives the full variable domain: DGGITQSPKYLFRKEGQNVTLSCEQNLNHDAMYWYRQDPGQGLRLIYYSQIVNDFQKGDIAEGYSVSREKKESFPLTVTSAQKNPTAFYLCASQDRGSNGYTFGSGTRLTVV.

V and J are TRBV7-2 and TRBJ2-7; D may be TRBD2 (5 bases). Trimming left V 2 bases short and J 5 bases short, with 16 bases between. CDR3 length: 15 residues. The germline V gene has CDR1 SGHTA and CDR2 FQGNSA. Here the CDR3 reads CASSLIGSVSDEQYF. The CDR3 coding sequence is TGTGCCAGCAGCTTAATAGGGAGTGTCAGCGACGAGCAGTACTTC.

J is TRBJ2-1 and V is TRBV28; 7 nucleotides line up with TRBD1. This CDR3 is built from 15 residues. V lost 3 bases to trimming and J lost 4 bases; unmatched junction nucleotides: 6. CDR1 is MDHEN, CDR2 SYDVKM, per germline. CDR3 nucleotides: TGTGCCAGCAGTTTTCCGGGACAGACTTACAATGAGCAGTTCTTC. This codes for CASSFPGQTYNEQFF. The full variable domain, with the rest looked up from reference TRBV28 and TRBJ2-1, is DVKVTQSSRYLVKRTGEKVFLECVQDMDHENMFWYRQDPGLGLRLIYFSYDVKMKEKGDIPEGYSVSREKKERFSLILESASTNQTSMYLCASSFPGQTYNEQFFGPGTRLTVL.

Written as DNA, the CDR3 is TGTGCCATCAGCCCGGGACAGGAGAACTATGGCTACACCTTC. Its translation: CAISPGQENYGYTF. This chain links TRBV10-3 with TRBJ1-2; 8 positions match TRBD1. Germline CDR1 ENHRY, CDR2 SYGVKD. The CDR3 extends over 14 amino acids. After removal of 6 bases from V and 2 bases from J, the junction contained 5 bases not matched to a gene.

V gene TRBV5-6 combines with J gene TRBJ1-2; D unclear. The CDR3 contains 18 residues. CDR1 and CDR2 from the germline V gene are SGHDT and YYEEEE. The V gene lost 1 base and the J gene lost 5 bases, with 24 bases spanning the gap. The CDR3 loop reads CASSLSFGSSAPPYGYTF. CDR3 nucleotides: TGTGCCAGCAGCTTGTCATTTGGGTCGAGCGCGCCACCGTATGGCTACACCTTC. The full variable domain, rest sourced from reference TRBV5-6 and TRBJ1-2, is DAGVTQSPTHLIKTRGQQVTLRCSPKSGHDTVSWYQQALGQGPQFIFQYYEEEERQRGNFPDRFSGHQFPNYSSELNVNALLLGDSALYLCASSLSFGSSAPPYGYTFGSGTRLTVV.

The chain is built from TRBV2 and TRBJ2-1, with 7 bases that match TRBD1. Germline loops: CDR1 SNHLY, CDR2 FYNNEI. The V gene end was trimmed by 7 bases and the J gene end by 2 bases; junction bases not matched to a gene: 5. This CDR3 spans 14 amino acids. This chain's CDR3 is CASKSGQTYNEQFF. The DNA of the CDR3 is TGTGCCAGCAAATCGGGACAGACCTACAATGAGCAGTTCTTC.

The rearrangement joins TRBV6-5 to TRBJ1-3; no clear D. Germline V gene sequence: CDR1 MNHEY, CDR2 SVGAGI. The V and J ends lost 0 bases and 2 bases respectively, with 11 bases between them. This CDR3 contains 16 residues. CDR3 nucleotides: TGTGCCAGCAGTTACTCGATTGAGAGGCCTGGAAACACCATATATTTT. Translation: CASSYSIERPGNTIYF.

The chain has TRBV6-6 and TRBJ1-4, with 9 bases aligning to TRBD1. The V gene end was trimmed by 6 bases and the J gene end by 14 bases; junction bases not matched to a gene: 4. The germline gives CDR1 MNHNY, CDR2 SVGAGI (reference sequence). The CDR3 loop spans 11 amino acids. CDR3 DNA: TGTGCCAGCAGCCGGGACAGGGCGCTGTTTTTT. Translated: CASSRDRALFF.

The chain carries TRBV14 and TRBJ2-1; 8 positions agree with TRBD2. The ends lost 6 bases at V and 15 bases at J; junction bases unmatched: 10. The germline gives CDR1 SGHDN, CDR2 FVKESK. The CDR3 runs to 12 residues. The CDR3 loop reads CASSPDGGALFF. The CDR3 region has the DNA TGTGCCAGCAGTCCAGACGGGGGGGCCCTGTTCTTC.

The chain is built from TRBV15 and TRBJ2-7; TRBD1 is a possible D gene (5 bases). The CDR3 sequence is 15 residues long. V was trimmed by 1 base and J by 6 bases, leaving 16 bases between them. CDR1 is LNHNV, CDR2 YYDKDF, per germline (reference sequence). CDR3 coding DNA: TGTGCCACCAGCAGAGCAGGGCAGGGTGCGTCCGAGCAGTACTTC. Its translation is CATSRAGQGASEQYF.

As DNA, the CDR3 is TGTGCCAGCAGCCAAGGGCTAGCGGGGGGGCCTAGCACAGATACGCAGTATTTT. Translating it yields CASSQGLAGGPSTDTQYF. The chain uses TRBV3-1 (or the pseudogene TRBV3-2) and TRBJ2-3; 12 nucleotides align to TRBD2. CDR3 length equals 18 residues. Germline V gene data show CDR1 as LGHDT and CDR2 as YNNKEL (reference sequence). J was trimmed by 0 bases and V by 1 base; bases with no gene match: 5.

This chain links TRBV9 with TRBJ2-1; 14 positions match TRBD2. This CDR3 has 19 amino acids. Germline CDR1 and CDR2: SGDLS and YYNGEE. Germline trimming cut 4 bases from V and 0 bases from J; bases unmatched to any gene: 9. The CDR3 sequence is CASSLRLAGGSSSYNEQFF. The CDR3, as DNA: TGTGCCAGCAGCCTCCGACTAGCGGGGGGGTCGAGCTCCTACAATGAGCAGTTCTTC.